Shown below are 29 T cell receptor beta chains from a single sample sequenced in a study of blood T cell repertoires in COVID-19 (dated by TCRdb to 2018 to 2021). The library was built by means of the immunoSEQ multiplex PCR assay. In TCRdb, the immuneACCESS table is reduced to in-frame sequences with V and J assigned. These tables do not hold every clone; where another copy was compared, an unresolved V gene accounts for under half, and the others remain unexplained. This sample lists roughly 130,000 clones; 80% to 85% were detected once. Roughly an eighth of the sample is in the top ten clones. Specimen: peripheral blood. All receptors derive from a woman aged 25 to 39 who had recovered from COVID-19.

In this sample, this clone turned up a few times. V and J are TRBV19 and TRBJ1-1; no clear D. There are 16 residues in the CDR3. Germline lookup yields CDR1 LNHDA and CDR2 SQIVND (reference sequence). The V gene lost 6 bases and the J gene lost 1 base, with 18 bases spanning the gap. For the CDR3, the DNA is TGTGCCAGTAGCCCCGCCCCCCCCCGGTGGAACACTGAAGCTTTCTTT. Amino acids: CASSPAPPRWNTEAFF.

CDR3 in DNA: TGTGCCAGTAGCAGGACTAGCGGGGGGGCCCAAGAGACCCAGTACTTC. This codes for CASSRTSGGAQETQYF. This chain uses TRBV19 with TRBJ2-5, with 15 positions matching TRBD2. V shed 6 bases, J shed 1 base, and the junction held 3 bases outside the gene matches. The CDR3 covers 16 residues. The germline gives CDR1 LNHDA, CDR2 SQIVND (reference sequence).

J is TRBJ1-1 and V is TRBV27; TRBD1 might be the D (5 bases). Germline CDR1 is MNHEY and CDR2 is SMNVEV (reference sequence). Between the trimmed V and J ends, which lost 4 bases and 7 bases, there was a span of 19 bases. The CDR3 runs to 15 residues. CDR3 nucleotide sequence: TGTGCCAGCAGTTCGGGTTTTCTAGGACAACGTGAAGCTTTCTTT. Residues: CASSSGFLGQREAFF.

The rearrangement links TRBV5-1 to TRBJ2-1; D ambiguous. CDR1 is SGHRS, CDR2 YFSETQ, per germline. The CDR3 sequence is 13 residues long. V gave up 0 bases and J gave up 7 bases, with 8 bases separating them. The CDR3 reads CASSLGPVNEQFF. The CDR3 bases are TGCGCCAGCAGCTTGGGCCCGGTGAATGAGCAGTTCTTC. The complete variable domain, with remaining parts taken from reference TRBV5-1 and TRBJ2-1, reads KAGVTQTPRYLIKTRGQQVTLSCSPISGHRSVSWYQQTPGQGLQFLFEYFSETQRNKGNFPGRFSGRQFSNSRSEMNVSTLELGDSALYLCASSLGPVNEQFFGPGTRLTVL.

This rearrangement joins TRBV4-1 to TRBJ2-2; weak D call: TRBD1 (6 bases). Trimming shortened V by 4 bases and J by 0 bases, and 18 bases separated the two germline ends. Germline lookup yields CDR1 MGHRA and CDR2 YSYEKL. CDR3 length equals 18 residues. The chain's CDR3 is CASSLERTAFTNTGELFF. CDR3 in DNA: TGCGCCAGCAGCCTAGAAAGGACAGCCTTTACGAACACCGGGGAGCTGTTTTTT.

This clone has more than one count but fewer than ten. The chain is built from TRBV6-1 and TRBJ2-5, with TRBD1 matching over 9 bases. CDR1 MNHNS and CDR2 SASEGT come from the germline V gene. The CDR3 runs 16 residues. Trimming removed 3 bases from V and 3 bases from J; junction bases left unmatched: 8. CDR3 coding DNA: TGTGCCAGCAGTGATATAACCGGGACAGGGAAAGAGACCCAGTACTTC. Its translation: CASSDITGTGKETQYF.

V gene TRBV3-1 (or the pseudogene TRBV3-2) combines with J gene TRBJ2-7, with D perhaps matching TRBD1 (5 bases). The V end was cut by 0 bases, the J end by 0 bases, with 21 bases between. The CDR3 runs 19 residues. Germline V gene lookup returns CDR1 LGHDT and CDR2 YNNKEL (reference sequence). The CDR3 sequence is CASSQELLVGTDSSYEQYF. CDR3 nucleotides: TGTGCCAGCAGCCAAGAGTTGTTGGTCGGCACAGACAGCTCCTACGAGCAGTACTTC.

The gene calls are TRBV5-1 and TRBJ1-6, with 7 bases identical to TRBD1. Germline V lookup: CDR1 SGHRS, CDR2 YFSETQ. CDR3 length equals 15 residues. J was trimmed by 7 bases and V by 2 bases; bases with no gene match: 6. Here the CDR3 DNA reads TGCGCCAGCAGCTTACTTGCGACAGGGAATTCACCCCTCCACTTT. It translates to CASSLLATGNSPLHF.

This chain links TRBV5-1 with TRBJ2-3; D is unclear. Germline assignment: CDR1 SGHRS and CDR2 YFSETQ. This CDR3 region has 14 residues. V was cut by 0 bases and J by 4 bases, with 9 bases left in between. CDR3: CASSLVALSDTQYF. In DNA form, the CDR3 reads TGCGCCAGCAGCTTGGTAGCCCTCTCAGATACGCAGTATTTT.

This CDR3 is CASSLGTFSYEQYF. The CDR3 DNA sequence: TGTGCCAGCAGCTTGGGGACATTCTCCTACGAGCAGTACTTC. V is TRBV11-2 and J is TRBJ2-7; D is possibly TRBD1 (6 bases). Trimming stripped 3 bases from V and 0 bases from J, with 9 bases between. From germline, CDR1 is SGHAT and CDR2 FQNNGV. This CDR3 region has 14 residues.

This clone has just one count. The chain uses TRBV6-5 and TRBJ1-1; D is unresolved. Germline CDR1 and CDR2: MNHEY and SVGAGI. V lost 6 bases to trimming and J lost 1 base, with 9 bases between them. This CDR3 is built from 13 residues. In DNA, the CDR3 is TGTGCCAGCAGCTACAGCTCGAACACTGAAGCTTTCTTT. This encodes CASSYSSNTEAFF.

Details on this clone: Other DNA sequences in the sample encode the same CDR3. V is TRBV19 and J is TRBJ2-1; D might be TRBD2 (5 bases). CDR3 size: 13 residues. Trimming took 6 bases from V and 4 from J, leaving 10 bases between them. Germline V CDR1 and CDR2: LNHDA, SQIVND (reference sequence). CDR3 amino acids: CASSIDYYNEQFF. In DNA form, the CDR3 reads TGTGCCAGTAGCATTGACTATTACAATGAGCAGTTCTTC.

The gene calls are TRBV6-5 and TRBJ2-5; the D is unclear. The V gene lost 5 bases and the J gene lost 9 bases, with 16 bases spanning the gap. The CDR3 spans 13 residues. The germline V gene has CDR1 MNHEY and CDR2 SVGAGI. CDR3 in DNA: TGTGCCAGCAGTCTTCTGGGCAGCAGGTCCCAGTACTTC. Translating gives CASSLLGSRSQYF.

The rearrangement uses TRBV3-1 (or the pseudogene TRBV3-2) and TRBJ1-2; D possibly corresponds to TRBD1 (5 bases). The germline gives CDR1 LGHDT, CDR2 YNNKEL (reference sequence). The CDR3 runs to 15 residues. Trimming pared 3 bases from V and 7 bases from J, leaving 18 bases between. CDR3 in DNA: TGTGCCAGCAGCCATAAACATACAGGAGAAGGTGGCTACACCTTC. Protein: CASSHKHTGEGGYTF.

V and J are TRBV13 and TRBJ2-6, with 11 bases fitting TRBD2. The CDR3 loop spans 20 amino acids. Germline CDR1 PRHDT, CDR2 FYEKMQ (reference sequence). After removal of 0 bases from V and 1 base from J, the junction contained 8 bases not matched to a gene. The CDR3 DNA reads as TGTGCCAGCAGCTTAGGCCTTGGGACTAGCGGTGATTCTGGGGCCAACGTCCTGACTTTC. Its translation is CASSLGLGTSGDSGANVLTF.

The chain uses TRBV7-9 and TRBJ2-7, with a tentative D call TRBD1 (6 bases). This CDR3 contains 15 residues. V was trimmed by 5 bases and J by 4 bases, leaving 18 bases between them. Looked up from germline, CDR1 is SEHNR and CDR2 is FQNEAQ (reference sequence). For the CDR3, the DNA is TGTGCCAGCAGCGGTCCAGGGGTACAGATTTACGAGCAGTACTTC. This translates into CASSGPGVQIYEQYF.

The chain carries TRBV5-3 and TRBJ1-1; D is possibly TRBD1 (5 bases). TRBV5-3 is sorted into the ORF group, with uncertain function. Trimming shortened V by 3 bases and J by 11 bases, and 14 bases separated the two germline ends. CDR3 size: 12 residues. Here the CDR3 reads CARSCGMSGAFF. Here the CDR3 DNA reads TGTGCCAGAAGCTGCGGGATGTCAGGGGCTTTCTTT.

The chain carries TRBV12-3 or TRBV12-4 and TRBJ2-1; TRBD1 might be the D (5 bases). With 3 bases removed from V and 5 bases from J, the gap between germline ends came to 5 bases. The CDR3 consists of 12 residues. This CDR3 is CASSLGHNEQFF. In DNA form, the CDR3 reads TGTGCCAGCAGTTTGGGGCACAATGAGCAGTTCTTC.

Details on this clone: Its ends do not fully match the called genes, so a read error is possible. V is TRBV7-7 and J is TRBJ2-5, with TRBD1 identical over 10 bases. CDR3 length: 17 amino acids. The germline CDR1 and CDR2 sequences are SSHAT and FNYEAQ (reference sequence). CDR3 region: CASSLARRDRGRETQYF. CDR3 coding DNA: TGTGCTAGCAGCTTAGCGCGAAGGGACAGGGGACGGGAGACCCAGTACTTC.

The CDR3 nucleotides read TGTGCCAGCAGTCCGGGACTCAAGAACACTGAAGCTTTCTTT. This gives the protein CASSPGLKNTEAFF. The chain recombines TRBV6-5 with TRBJ1-1; possibly TRBD1 for D (5 bases). The CDR3 has 14 amino acids. Trimming stripped 5 bases from V and 1 base from J, with 11 bases between. The germline V gene encodes CDR1 MNHEY and CDR2 SVGAGI.

The CDR3 bases are TGTGCCAGCACCAGGGAACCCCTTTCGTCACCCCTCCACTTT. It encodes CASTREPLSSPLHF. V is TRBV6-5 and J is TRBJ1-6; weak D call: TRBD1 (5 bases). The CDR3 extends over 14 amino acids. Trimming removed 7 bases at V and 10 bases at J, with 17 bases between. The V gene's germline CDR1 is MNHEY and CDR2 SVGAGI.

The V gene is TRBV5-1, the J gene TRBJ2-3; 9 nucleotides line up with TRBD2. V lost 0 bases and J lost 2; bases outside the gene matches: 7. The V gene's germline CDR1 is SGHRS and CDR2 YFSETQ. The CDR3 runs 17 residues. The CDR3 DNA reads as TGCGCCAGCAGCTTGGGGTTAGCGGGGGCCAACACAGATACGCAGTATTTT. Its translation is CASSLGLAGANTDTQYF.

This chain uses TRBV3-1 (or the pseudogene TRBV3-2) with TRBJ1-2, with 7 positions matching TRBD1. Germline CDR1 reads LGHDT; CDR2 reads YNNKEL (reference sequence). The V gene end was trimmed by 3 bases and the J gene end by 8 bases; junction bases not matched to a gene: 15. The CDR3 totals 16 residues. CDR3 bases: TGTGCCAGCAGCCACCATTCGGGACAGCTTCCCGGGGGCTACACCTTC. It translates to CASSHHSGQLPGGYTF.

J is TRBJ2-7 and V is TRBV6-5, with 8 nucleotides matching TRBD1. With V trimmed by 5 bases and J by 2 bases, 8 bases remained unmatched. Germline lookup yields CDR1 MNHEY and CDR2 SVGAGI. This CDR3 is 15 amino acids long. The CDR3, as DNA: TGTGCCAGCAGTCGGACAGGGTCGACCCCCTACGAGCAGTACTTC. It yields the protein CASSRTGSTPYEQYF.

This sequence joins TRBV7-3 and TRBJ2-1; D ambiguous. This CDR3 contains 14 residues. Germline lookup yields CDR1 SGHTA and CDR2 FQGTGA. V was shortened by 5 bases and J by 3 bases, with 11 bases between the two germline ends. The CDR3 DNA sequence: TGTGCCAGCAGCGTCGGAGTGGGCTACAATGAGCAGTTCTTC. Its protein product is CASSVGVGYNEQFF.

The chain employs TRBV7-3 and TRBJ2-1, with 11 bases that match TRBD2. V lost 2 bases to trimming and J lost 4 bases; unmatched junction nucleotides: 4. CDR1 SGHTA and CDR2 FQGTGA come from the germline V gene. The CDR3 is 16 amino acids. CDR3 DNA: TGTGCCAGCAGCTTACGCGGACTAGCGGGTTACAATGAGCAGTTCTTC. This translates into CASSLRGLAGYNEQFF.

The chain couples TRBV13 to TRBJ2-7, with 9 bases fitting TRBD2. The trim removed 3 bases at V and 6 bases at J, leaving 12 bases unmatched. The CDR3 runs to 16 residues. In germline, CDR1 is PRHDT, CDR2 FYEKMQ (reference sequence). The chain's CDR3 is CASSLGSVAGDREQYF. The DNA of the CDR3 is TGTGCCAGCAGCTTGGGTTCTGTAGCGGGAGACCGCGAGCAGTACTTC.

The chain employs TRBV9 and TRBJ2-3; D possibly corresponds to TRBD2 (5 bases). Trimming removed 2 bases at V and 2 bases at J, with 9 bases between. Per the germline V gene, CDR1 is SGDLS and CDR2 is YYNGEE. The CDR3 consists of 14 residues. The CDR3, as DNA: TGTGCCAGCAGCGTTGAAGCGGACACAGATACGCAGTATTTT. Amino acid sequence: CASSVEADTDTQYF.

This chain uses TRBV5-6 with TRBJ2-1; the match to TRBD2 covers 9 bases. Germline-derived CDR1 and CDR2 are SGHDT and YYEEEE. V dropped 4 bases and J dropped 15; count of bases not matched to a gene: 8. The CDR3 consists of 12 residues. The CDR3 region is CASSPSAGGGFF. DNA of the CDR3: TGTGCCAGCAGCCCGTCAGCGGGAGGTGGGTTCTTC.